This T cell receptor beta chain was retrieved from a study of shared clonotypes between healthy human individuals. Across the whole study: CD8 memory received one plate per donor, CD8 naive two, CD4 memory three and CD4 naive three.

The CD4+ fraction was divided into a CD45RA+ naive subset and a CD45RA-negative memory subset. Germline CDR1 reads SGHAT; CDR2 reads FQNNGV. This CDR3 is built from 15 residues. With respect to this clone: A junction boundary mismatches the germline segment, possibly from a read error. Other nucleotide sequences from this sample produce the same CDR3.

The repertoire was sequenced with immunoSEQ multiplex PCR; TCRdb's copy has only in-frame clones and lacks some. The sample yields roughly 2 million clones, roughly 94% seen once. The sequence came from a man aged 18 to 30 in good health. The sample taken for sequencing was naive CD4+ T cells sorted from blood. The subset was: CD45RA+ positively selected. V gene TRBV11-2 combines with J gene TRBJ2-3, with 11 positions matching TRBD2. The DNA of the CDR3 is TGTGCCAGCAGTTTAGCGGGAGGGCCGACAGATACGCAGTATTTT. The encoded protein is CASSLAGGPTDTQYF.